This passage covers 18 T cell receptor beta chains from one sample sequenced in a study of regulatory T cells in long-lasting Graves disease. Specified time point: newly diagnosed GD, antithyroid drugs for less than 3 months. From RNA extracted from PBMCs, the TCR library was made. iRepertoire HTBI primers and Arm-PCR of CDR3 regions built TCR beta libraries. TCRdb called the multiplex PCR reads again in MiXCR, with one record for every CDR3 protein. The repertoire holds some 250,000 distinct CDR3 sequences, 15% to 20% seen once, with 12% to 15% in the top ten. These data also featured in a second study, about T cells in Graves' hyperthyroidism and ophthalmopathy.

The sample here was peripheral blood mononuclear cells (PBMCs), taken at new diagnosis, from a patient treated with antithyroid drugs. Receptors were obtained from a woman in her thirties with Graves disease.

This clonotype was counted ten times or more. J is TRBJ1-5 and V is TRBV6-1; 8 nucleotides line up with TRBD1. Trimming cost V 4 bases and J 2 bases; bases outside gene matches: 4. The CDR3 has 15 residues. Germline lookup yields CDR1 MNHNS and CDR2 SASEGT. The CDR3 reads CASSAGTGRNQPQHF. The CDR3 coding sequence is TGTGCCAGCAGTGCCGGGACAGGACGCAATCAGCCCCAGCATTTT.

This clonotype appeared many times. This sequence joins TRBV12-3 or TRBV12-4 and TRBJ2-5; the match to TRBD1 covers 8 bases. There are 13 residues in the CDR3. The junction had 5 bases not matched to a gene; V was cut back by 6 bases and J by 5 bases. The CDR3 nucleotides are TGTGCCAGCAGCCCGCCAGGGGGCGAGACCCAGTACTTC. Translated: CASSPPGGETQYF.

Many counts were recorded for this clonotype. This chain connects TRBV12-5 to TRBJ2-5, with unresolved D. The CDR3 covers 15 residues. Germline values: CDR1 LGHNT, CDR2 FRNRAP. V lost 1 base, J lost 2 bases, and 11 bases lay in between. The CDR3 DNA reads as TGTGCTAGTGGTTTGGGTCTGGGGTATCAAGAGACCCAGTACTTC. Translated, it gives CASGLGLGYQETQYF.

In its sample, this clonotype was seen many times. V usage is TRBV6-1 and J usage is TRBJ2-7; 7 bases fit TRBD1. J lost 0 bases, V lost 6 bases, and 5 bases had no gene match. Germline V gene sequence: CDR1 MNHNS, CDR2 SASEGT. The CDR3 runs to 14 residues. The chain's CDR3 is CASSLDRVSYEQYF. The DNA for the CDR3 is TGTGCCAGCAGCCTAGACAGGGTCTCCTACGAGCAGTACTTC.

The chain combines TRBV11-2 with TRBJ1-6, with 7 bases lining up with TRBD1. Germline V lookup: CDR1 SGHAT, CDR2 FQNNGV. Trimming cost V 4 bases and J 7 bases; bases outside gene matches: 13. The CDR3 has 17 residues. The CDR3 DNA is TGTGCCAGCAGCTCGACAGGGACGGAGTTTCGGAATTCACCCCTCCACTTT. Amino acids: CASSSTGTEFRNSPLHF.

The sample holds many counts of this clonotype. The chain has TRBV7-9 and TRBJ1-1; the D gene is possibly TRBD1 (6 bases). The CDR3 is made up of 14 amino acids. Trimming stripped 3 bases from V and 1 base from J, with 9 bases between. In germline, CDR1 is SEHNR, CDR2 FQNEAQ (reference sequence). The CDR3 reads CASSFVQGNTEAFF. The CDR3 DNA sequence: TGTGCCAGCAGCTTCGTACAGGGGAACACTGAAGCTTTCTTT. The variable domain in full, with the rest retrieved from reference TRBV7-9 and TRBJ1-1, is DTGVSQNPRHKITKRGQNVTFRCDPISEHNRLYWYRQTLGQGPEFLTYFQNEAQLEKSRLLSDRFSAERPKGSFSTLEIQRTEQGDSAMYLCASSFVQGNTEAFFGQGTRLTVV.

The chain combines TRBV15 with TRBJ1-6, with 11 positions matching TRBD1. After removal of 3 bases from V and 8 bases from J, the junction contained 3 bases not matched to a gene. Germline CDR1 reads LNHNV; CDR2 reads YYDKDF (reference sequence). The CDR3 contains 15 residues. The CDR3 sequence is CATSSPGQGDSPLHF. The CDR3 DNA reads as TGTGCCACCAGCAGCCCGGGACAGGGGGATTCACCCCTCCACTTT. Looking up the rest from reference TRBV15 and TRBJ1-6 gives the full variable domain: DAMVIQNPRYQVTQFGKPVTLSCSQTLNHNVMYWYQQKSSQAPKLLFHYYDKDFNNEADTPDNFQSRRPNTSFCFLDIRSPGLGDTAMYLCATSSPGQGDSPLHFGNGTRLTVT.

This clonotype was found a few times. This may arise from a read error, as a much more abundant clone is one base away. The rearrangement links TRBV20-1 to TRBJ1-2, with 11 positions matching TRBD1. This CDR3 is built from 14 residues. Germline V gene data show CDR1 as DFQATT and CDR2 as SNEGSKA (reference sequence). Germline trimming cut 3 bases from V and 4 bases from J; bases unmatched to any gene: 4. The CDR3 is CSARGQGGSYGYTF. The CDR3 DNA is TGCAGTGCTAGGGGACAGGGGGGTAGCTATGGCTACACCTTC.

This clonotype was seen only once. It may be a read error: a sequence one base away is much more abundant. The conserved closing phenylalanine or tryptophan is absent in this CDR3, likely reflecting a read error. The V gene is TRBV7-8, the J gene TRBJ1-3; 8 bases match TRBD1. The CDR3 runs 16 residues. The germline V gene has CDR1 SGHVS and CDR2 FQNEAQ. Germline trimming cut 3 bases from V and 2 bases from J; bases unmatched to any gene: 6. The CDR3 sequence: CASSFAGQGTGNTIYL. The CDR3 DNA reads TGTGCCAGCAGCTTCGCCGGACAGGGCACTGGAAACACCATATATTTA.

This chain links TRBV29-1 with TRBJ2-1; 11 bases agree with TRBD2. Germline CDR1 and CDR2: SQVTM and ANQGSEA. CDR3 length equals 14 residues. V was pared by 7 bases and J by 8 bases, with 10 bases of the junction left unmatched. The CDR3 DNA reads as TGCAGCGCCACGGGCCTAGCGGGGGGAGATGAGCAGTTCTTC. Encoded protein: CSATGLAGGDEQFF.

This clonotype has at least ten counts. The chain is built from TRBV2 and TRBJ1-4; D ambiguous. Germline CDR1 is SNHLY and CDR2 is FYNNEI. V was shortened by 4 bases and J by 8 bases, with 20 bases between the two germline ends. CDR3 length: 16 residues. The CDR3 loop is CASSGARPSPWEKLFF. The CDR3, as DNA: TGTGCCAGCAGTGGGGCGCGTCCATCCCCGTGGGAAAAACTGTTTTTT.

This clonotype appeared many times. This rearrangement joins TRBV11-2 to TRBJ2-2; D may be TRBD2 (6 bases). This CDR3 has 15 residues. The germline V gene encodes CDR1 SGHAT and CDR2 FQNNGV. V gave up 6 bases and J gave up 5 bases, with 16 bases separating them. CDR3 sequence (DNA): TGTGCCAGCAGGGCTAGCGAAGGGGAAACCGGGGAGCTGTTTTTT. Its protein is CASRASEGETGELFF.

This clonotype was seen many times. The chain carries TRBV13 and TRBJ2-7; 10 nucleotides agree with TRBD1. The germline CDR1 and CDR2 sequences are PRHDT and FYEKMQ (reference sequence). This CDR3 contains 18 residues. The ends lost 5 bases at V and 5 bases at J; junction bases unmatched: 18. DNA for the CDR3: TGTGCCAGCAGCCGCTCTGGGGCGGGGACAGGGGACTGGGACGAGCAGTACTTC. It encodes CASSRSGAGTGDWDEQYF.

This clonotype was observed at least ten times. The CDR3 protein is CASSFWQLAKNIQYF. The CDR3 nucleotides read TGTGCCAGCAGTTTTTGGCAGTTAGCCAAAAACATTCAGTACTTC. This chain links TRBV12-3 or TRBV12-4 with TRBJ2-4; no definite D call. The CDR3 has 15 amino acids. Deletions cut 3 bases from V and 0 bases from J, with 9 bases between.

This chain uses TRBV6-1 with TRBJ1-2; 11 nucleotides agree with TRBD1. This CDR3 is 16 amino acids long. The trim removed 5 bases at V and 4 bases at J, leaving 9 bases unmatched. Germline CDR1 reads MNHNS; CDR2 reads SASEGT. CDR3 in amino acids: CASSTGQGAVIYGYTF. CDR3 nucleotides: TGTGCCAGCAGTACCGGACAGGGGGCAGTAATCTATGGCTACACCTTC.

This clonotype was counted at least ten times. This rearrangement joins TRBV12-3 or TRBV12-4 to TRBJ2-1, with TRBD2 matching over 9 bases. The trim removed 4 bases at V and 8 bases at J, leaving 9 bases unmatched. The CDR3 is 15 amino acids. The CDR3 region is CASSSAGGPFDEQFF. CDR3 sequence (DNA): TGTGCCAGCAGTTCCGCGGGGGGGCCTTTCGATGAGCAGTTCTTC.

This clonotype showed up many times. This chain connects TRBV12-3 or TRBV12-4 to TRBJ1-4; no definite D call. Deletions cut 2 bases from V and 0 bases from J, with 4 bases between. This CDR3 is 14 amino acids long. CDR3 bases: TGTGCCAGCAGTTTAAGTGCAACTAATGAAAAACTGTTTTTT. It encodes CASSLSATNEKLFF.

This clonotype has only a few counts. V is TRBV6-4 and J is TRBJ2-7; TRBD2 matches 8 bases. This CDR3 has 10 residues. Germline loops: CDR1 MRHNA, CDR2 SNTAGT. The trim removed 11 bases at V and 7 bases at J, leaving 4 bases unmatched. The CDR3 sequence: CAHGGREQYF. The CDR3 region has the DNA TGTGCCCACGGCGGGAGGGAGCAGTACTTC.